This T cell receptor beta chain is from a study of vaccination and CD4 T cells after COVID-19. Comment on this clonotype: Its antigen remains unidentified.

Cultured CD4+ T cell DNA was sequenced using the Oncomine TCR Beta short-read assay. Someone extracted genomic DNA from cultured CD4+ T cells. TCRdb processed the PCR reads anew with MiXCR; each CDR3 protein has one entry. The sample shows around 15,000 distinct CDR3 sequences, approximately 50% of them seen only once. Points from the study as a whole: The median number of SARS-CoV-2-reactive clonotypes increased from roughly 21 to 40, a change that did not reach significance.

Time point: late sampling 161 to 241 days after vaccination in three convalescent patients. As to treatment: roughly nine-day PBMC culture with coronavirus spike peptide pools or control peptides (ViraFEST assay). ViraFEST relied on peptide pools to expand antigen-specific T cells; the TCRs were sequenced afterward. The V and J ends lost 0 bases and 1 base, in that order; junction bases with no gene match: 10. The germline V gene encodes CDR1 SGHVS and CDR2 FQNEAQ. CDR3 length equals 19 residues. The sample in question was CD4+ T cells from blood, cultured in vitro, obtained about 7 months after SARS-CoV-2 vaccination. This chain joins TRBV7-8 and TRBJ2-5; 11 bases fit TRBD2. The sequence was obtained from a human donor who had recovered from COVID-19. The CDR3 is CASSLAFLAGGPRQETQYF. The CDR3 DNA reads as TGTGCCAGCAGCTTAGCGTTCCTAGCGGGGGGACCTCGCCAAGAGACCCAGTACTTC.